One sample yielded the 8 T cell receptor beta chains listed below, sequenced in a study of shared clonotypes between healthy human individuals. The method was immunoSEQ multiplex PCR; TCRdb's version includes in-frame clones alone and lacks a portion of them. The table shows approximately 640,000 clones, with roughly 88% occurring only once. Sequenced: memory CD8+ T cells from PBMCs. The subset here: CD45RO+ cells pooled with CCR7-negative TemRA cells. All receptors come from a man aged 18 to 35 in good health. Some clones in this sample may be carry-over from other donors' samples.

This clone showed up just a few times. The chain has TRBV4-1 and TRBJ1-4, with 9 bases fitting TRBD1. The V and J ends lost 6 bases and 8 bases, in that order; junction bases with no gene match: 4. The CDR3 is 13 residues long. Germline CDR1 MGHRA, CDR2 YSYEKL. This CDR3 is CASRRQGGEKLFF. Written as DNA, the CDR3 is TGCGCCAGCAGACGACAGGGGGGAGAAAAACTGTTTTTT.

The gene calls are TRBV16 and TRBJ2-5; perhaps TRBD1 as D (5 bases). V was cut by 0 bases and J by 5 bases, with 10 bases left in between. The CDR3 runs 14 residues. CDR1 KGHSY and CDR2 FQNENV come from the germline V gene. CDR3 amino acids: CASSQSGSGETQYF. As DNA, the CDR3 is TGTGCCAGCAGCCAATCCGGATCAGGGGAGACCCAGTACTTC.

This rearrangement joins TRBV11-2 to TRBJ2-1; perhaps D is TRBD1 or TRBD2 (5 bases each). Germline CDR1 is SGHAT and CDR2 is FQNNGV. V shed 5 bases and J shed 7 bases, with 18 bases lying between them. There are 15 residues in the CDR3. CDR3 loop: CASSLPGTDGNEQFF. Written as DNA, the CDR3 is TGTGCCAGCAGCCTGCCCGGGACGGATGGTAATGAGCAGTTCTTC. Based on the CDR3 plus reference TRBV11-2 and TRBJ2-1, the full variable domain is EAGVAQSPRYKIIEKRQSVAFWCNPISGHATLYWYQQILGQGPKLLIQFQNNGVVDDSQLPKDRFSAERLKGVDSTLKIQPAKLEDSAVYLCASSLPGTDGNEQFFGPGTRLTVL.

The chain uses TRBV7-8 and TRBJ2-5, with 7 positions matching TRBD2. V lost 3 bases to trimming and J lost 4 bases; unmatched junction nucleotides: 14. The length of the CDR3 is 17 residues. Germline CDR1 SGHVS, CDR2 FQNEAQ. The CDR3 nucleotides read TGTGCCAGCAGCTTCCACCCTTATGGGGAGGGCGGAGAGACCCAGTACTTC. The encoded protein is CASSFHPYGEGGETQYF.

V usage is TRBV14 and J usage is TRBJ2-1; 9 bases map to TRBD1. This CDR3 region has 16 residues. CDR1 SGHDN and CDR2 FVKESK come from the germline V gene. V was clipped by 0 bases and J by 4 bases; unmatched bases: 4. Here the CDR3 DNA reads TGTGCCAGCAGCCAAGATTTAGGGACAGGGTACAATGAGCAGTTCTTC. It translates to CASSQDLGTGYNEQFF.

This clone is a singleton in its sample. The CDR3 DNA reads as TGTGCCAGCAGTTTATTACCACCGCCCTACGAGCAGTACTTC. Its translation: CASSLLPPPYEQYF. The V and J genes are TRBV28 and TRBJ2-5; D remains ambiguous. The DNA matches TRBJ2-7 better at its end, which makes the J call doubtful. Germline CDR1 and CDR2: MDHEN and SYDVKM. The length of the CDR3 is 14 residues.

This chain links TRBV27 with TRBJ2-3; 12 nucleotides align to TRBD2. This CDR3 is built from 17 residues. The V segment lost 7 bases and the J segment 1 base; nucleotides outside the gene matches: 9. Germline V CDR1 and CDR2: MNHEY, SMNVEV (reference sequence). The CDR3 DNA reads as TGTGCCAGCACCCCTTGGGCTAGCGGGAGGGGCACAGATACGCAGTATTTT. Translating gives CASTPWASGRGTDTQYF.

V is TRBV20-1 and J is TRBJ1-2; D is unresolved. CDR1 DFQATT and CDR2 SNEGSKA come from the germline V gene (reference sequence). The CDR3 contains 11 residues. CDR3 sequence reads: CRASEGYGYTF. The CDR3, as DNA: TGCAGGGCCTCGGAGGGCTATGGCTACACCTTC.